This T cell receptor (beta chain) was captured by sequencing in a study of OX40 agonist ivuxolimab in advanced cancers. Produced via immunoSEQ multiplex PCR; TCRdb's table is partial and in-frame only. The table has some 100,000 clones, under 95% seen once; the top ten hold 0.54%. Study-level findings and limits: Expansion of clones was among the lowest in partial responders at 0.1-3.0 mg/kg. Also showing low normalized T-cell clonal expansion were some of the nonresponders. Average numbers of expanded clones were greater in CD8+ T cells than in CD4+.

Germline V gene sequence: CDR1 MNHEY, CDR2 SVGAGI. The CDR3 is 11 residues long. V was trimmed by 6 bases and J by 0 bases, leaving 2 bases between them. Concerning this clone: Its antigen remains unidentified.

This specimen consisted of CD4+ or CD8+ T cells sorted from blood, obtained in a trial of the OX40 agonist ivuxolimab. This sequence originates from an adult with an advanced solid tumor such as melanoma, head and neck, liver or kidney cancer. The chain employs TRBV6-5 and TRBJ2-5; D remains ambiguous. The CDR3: CASRYQETQYF. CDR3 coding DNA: TGTGCCAGCAGGTACCAAGAGACCCAGTACTTC.